The subject of this entry is one TCR beta chain. The antigen remains unidentified. This CDR3 comprises 16 residues. Unmatched junction bases numbered 9, after V lost 5 bases and J lost 4 bases. CDR1 is LNHDA and CDR2 is SQIVND in the germline V gene (reference sequence). This entry belongs to a study of T cell responses to AZD1222 COVID-19 vaccine. Study-level results: Only 5 or 6 individuals given AZD1222 were seropositive at baseline.

TCRdb's table, derived via immunoSEQ multiplex PCR, lists solely in-frame clones and lacks some. The sample holds 84,000 or so clones, more than 75% seen once. The material was peripheral blood, obtained on day 0 of MenACWY control vaccination. The V call is TRBV19, the J call TRBJ1-5; 9 bases fit TRBD1. The sequence came from an adult in good health. Here the CDR3 reads CASSPGQGGKNQPQHF. Here the CDR3 DNA reads TGTGCCAGTAGTCCGGGACAGGGCGGGAAAAATCAGCCCCAGCATTTT. Full variable domain (outside the CDR3, taken from reference TRBV19 and TRBJ1-5): DGGITQSPKYLFRKEGQNVTLSCEQNLNHDAMYWYRQDPGQGLRLIYYSQIVNDFQKGDIAEGYSVSREKKESFPLTVTSAQKNPTAFYLCASSPGQGGKNQPQHFGDGTRLSIL.